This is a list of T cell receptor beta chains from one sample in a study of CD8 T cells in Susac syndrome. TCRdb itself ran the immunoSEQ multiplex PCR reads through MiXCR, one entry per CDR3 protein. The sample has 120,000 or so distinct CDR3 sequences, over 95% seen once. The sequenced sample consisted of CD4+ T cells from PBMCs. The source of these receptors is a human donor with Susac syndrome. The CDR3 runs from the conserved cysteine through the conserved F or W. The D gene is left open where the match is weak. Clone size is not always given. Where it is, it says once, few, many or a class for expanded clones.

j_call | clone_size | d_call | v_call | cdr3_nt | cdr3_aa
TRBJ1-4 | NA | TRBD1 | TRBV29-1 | TGCAGCGTGCAGGGGGCCTCTAATGAAAAACTGTTTTTT | CSVQGASNEKLFF
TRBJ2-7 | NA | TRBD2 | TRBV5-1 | TGCGCCAGCAGTCCGACTAGCGGGAGTCTCGAGCAGTACTTC | CASSPTSGSLEQYF
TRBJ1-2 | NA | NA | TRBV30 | TGTGCCTGGAGTGAGGGTCGGTTGGGCAACTATGGCTACACCTTC | CAWSEGRLGNYGYTF
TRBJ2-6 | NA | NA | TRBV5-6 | TGTGCCAGCAGTTGGGACGGTAGCTCTGGGGCCAACGTCCTGACTTTC | CASSWDGSSGANVLTF
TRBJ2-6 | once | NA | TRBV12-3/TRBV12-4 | TGTGCCAGCAGTTTTGGGGGTAATGGGGCCAACGTCCTGACTTTC | CASSFGGNGANVLTF
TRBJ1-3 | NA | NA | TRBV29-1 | TGCAGCGTTGCAGTCTTGGGGCGCTCCTCTGGAAACACCATATATTTT | CSVAVLGRSSGNTIYF
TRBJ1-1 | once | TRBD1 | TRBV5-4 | TGTGCCAGCAGCTACCGGACAGGGGGCCGAATCTCTGAAGCTTTCTTT | CASSYRTGGRISEAFF
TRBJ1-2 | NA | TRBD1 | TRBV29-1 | TGCAGCGGGGGACAGGGTTCCGCTGGCTACACCTTC | CSGGQGSAGYTF
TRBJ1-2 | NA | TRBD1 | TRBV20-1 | TGCAGTGCTCCCCAGGGGGGGGCTAACTATGGCTACACCTTC | CSAPQGGANYGYTF
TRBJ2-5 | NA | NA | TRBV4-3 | TGCGCCAGCAGCCAGACCCAGTTGGGGGAGACCCAGTACTTC | CASSQTQLGETQYF
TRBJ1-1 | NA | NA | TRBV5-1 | TGCGCCAGCAGCTTCCGGGACCAGAACACTGAAGCTTTCTTT | CASSFRDQNTEAFF
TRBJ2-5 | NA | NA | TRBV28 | TGTGCCAGCGGGAGTGGTCCACCCTCCCAAGAGACCCAGTACTTC | CASGSGPPSQETQYF
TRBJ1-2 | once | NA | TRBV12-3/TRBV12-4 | TGTGCCAGCATCATAGCGGGCGGTCGGAGCTATGGCTACACCTTC | CASIIAGGRSYGYTF
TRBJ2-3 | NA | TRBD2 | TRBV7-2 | TGTGCCAGCAGCTGGACTAGCGGACGTAGCACAGATACGCAGTATTTT | CASSWTSGRSTDTQYF
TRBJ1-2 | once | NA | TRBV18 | TGTGCCAGCTCACCAGGCGGAGACAATTCCCATGGCTACACCTTC | CASSPGGDNSHGYTF
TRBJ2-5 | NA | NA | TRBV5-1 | TGCGCCAGCAGCGACAGCCTCCAAGAGACCCAGTACTTC | CASSDSLQETQYF
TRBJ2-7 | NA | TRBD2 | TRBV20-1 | TGCAGTGCTAGGAAGGCTAGCGGGAGCAACGAGCAGTACTTC | CSARKASGSNEQYF
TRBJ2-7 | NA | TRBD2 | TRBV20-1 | TGCAGTGCTCACAACTTGGAGCCGCTAGCGGGGCCGGACGAGCAGTACTTC | CSAHNLEPLAGPDEQYF
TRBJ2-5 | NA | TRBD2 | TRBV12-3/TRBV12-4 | TGTGCCAGCAGTTTGGGCGGGAGGGCGATAATTCAAGAGACCCAGTACTTC | CASSLGGRAIIQETQYF
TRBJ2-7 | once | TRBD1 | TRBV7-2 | TGTGCCAGCAGCCTCGGACAGGTCGGGGAGCAGTACTTC | CASSLGQVGEQYF
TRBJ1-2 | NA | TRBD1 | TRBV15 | TGTGCCACCAGCAGCTTCAGGGGGAAAGGGTATGGCTACACCTTC | CATSSFRGKGYGYTF